Presented here are 29 T cell receptor beta chains from one specimen sequenced in a study of spatial heterogeneity in lung cancer. TCRdb itself ran the 5' RACE reads through MiXCR, one entry per CDR3 protein. The data contain about 6,900 distinct CDR3 sequences, around 3.7% of them singletons. As for time point: sample taken at primary tumor resection. Unsorted whole RNA samples from tumor, nontumor lung or frozen PBMC were sequenced. The sample here was normal lung tissue next to the tumor, taken at surgery. The receptors were gathered from a female donor with early-stage non-small cell lung cancer.

For this clonotype: This beta chain lies outside the target of a library built for alpha chains; its clone size means little. CDR3 bases: TGTGCCACCAGCAGCCTAGTAGGAGCCAACGTCCTGACTTTC. It specifies CATSSLVGANVLTF. The rearrangement uses TRBV15 and TRBJ2-6; D remains ambiguous. The germline V and J ends were trimmed by 3 bases and 7 bases, with 10 bases remaining between them. The CDR3 is 14 residues long. Germline V CDR1 and CDR2: LNHNV, YYDKDF (reference sequence).

By sample share, this clonotype is large. In a library made to pick up alpha chains, this beta chain is a stray read with a size that means little. This chain uses TRBV5-1 with TRBJ2-7; weak D call: TRBD1 (6 bases). CDR3 length: 14 amino acids. Trimming shortened V by 4 bases and J by 3 bases, and 14 bases separated the two germline ends. Germline CDR1 is SGHRS and CDR2 is YFSETQ. The CDR3 reads CASSPGPGDYEQYF. The DNA of the CDR3 is TGCGCCAGCAGCCCGGGACCAGGGGACTACGAGCAGTACTTC.

This clonotype was picked up many times. Found in a library prepared for alpha chains, this beta chain is an off-target read, and its abundance has little meaning. This chain links TRBV6-2 or TRBV6-3 with TRBJ2-6; D is tentatively TRBD1 or TRBD2 (6 bases each). The V gene's germline CDR1 is MNHEY and CDR2 SVGEGT. Between the trimmed V and J ends, which lost 1 base and 2 bases, there was a span of 9 bases. CDR3 size: 16 residues. CDR3 DNA sequence: TGTGCCAGCAGTTACTGGGGGGCGACTGGGGCCAACGTCCTGACTTTC. Its translation: CASSYWGATGANVLTF.

This clonotype was observed at least ten times. This beta chain is an off-target read within a library intended for alpha chains, so its frequency means little. The V call is TRBV6-2 or TRBV6-3, the J call TRBJ1-1; possible D gene TRBD1, 5 bases. Trimming stripped 7 bases from V and 2 bases from J, with 17 bases between. The CDR3 has 15 residues. CDR1 and CDR2 from the germline V gene are MNHEY and SVGEGT. CDR3: CASITTGRLNTEAFF. The CDR3 nucleotides read TGTGCCAGCATTACCACGGGACGGTTAAACACTGAAGCTTTCTTT.

Remarks on this clonotype: The library was prepared for alpha chains; this beta chain is a stray read, so its frequency means little. The chain is built from TRBV20-1 and TRBJ1-1, with D possibly being TRBD1 (5 bases). The germline CDR1 and CDR2 sequences are DFQATT and SNEGSKA (reference sequence). V was pared by 3 bases and J by 1 base, with 12 bases between. The CDR3 loop spans 14 amino acids. The CDR3 is CSASRGPRNTEAFF. The CDR3 DNA sequence: TGCAGTGCTAGCCGGGGACCCAGGAACACTGAAGCTTTCTTT.

This clonotype was picked up many times. For a library built for alpha chains, this beta chain is a stray read; little rests on its size. The chain couples TRBV29-1 to TRBJ2-2; D remains unclear. The ends were cut back, 4 bases at V and 4 bases at J, with 7 bases in the middle. The CDR3 is 12 residues long. Germline loops: CDR1 SQVTM, CDR2 ANQGSEA. CDR3 nucleotide sequence: TGCAGCGTTGCCGTGGGCACCGGGGAGCTGTTTTTT. As protein: CSVAVGTGELFF.

This clonotype is judged medium-sized. Because this beta chain is a stray read in a library intended to capture alpha chains, its abundance should not be given much weight. This chain connects TRBV11-1 to TRBJ2-1; no clear D. This CDR3 has 15 residues. V was clipped by 7 bases and J by 2 bases, with 15 bases between them. Per germline, CDR1 SGHAT and CDR2 FQDESV (reference sequence). The CDR3 DNA follows: TGTGCCAGCAAACCCGGGCAGGCCACCTACAATGAGCAGTTCTTC. Residues: CASKPGQATYNEQFF.

This clonotype was observed many times. For a library built for alpha chains, this beta chain is a stray read; little rests on its size. The chain links TRBV7-9 to TRBJ2-2, with D possibly TRBD2 on 6 matching bases. Germline V gene sequence: CDR1 SEHNR, CDR2 FQNEAQ (reference sequence). The CDR3 extends over 14 amino acids. The V gene lost 4 bases and the J gene lost 1 base, with 7 bases spanning the gap. This CDR3 is CASSWDLNTGELFF. CDR3 bases: TGTGCCAGCAGCTGGGACTTGAACACCGGGGAGCTGTTTTTT.

This clonotype was counted many times. This beta chain appears as a stray read in a library generated for alpha chains; its size is not informative. The chain joins TRBV7-8 to TRBJ1-3; 7 nucleotides align to TRBD1. After removal of 8 bases from V and 0 bases from J, the junction contained 7 bases not matched to a gene. CDR1 and CDR2 (germline): SGHVS, FQNEAQ. This CDR3 is 15 amino acids long. The CDR3 coding sequence is TGTGCCAGCGGACCGGGACAGCTCTCTGGAAACACCATATATTTT. Its translation: CASGPGQLSGNTIYF.

In this sample, this clonotype turned up many times. As an off-target read in a library built for alpha chains, this beta chain has a frequency of little significance. The V gene is TRBV2, the J gene TRBJ1-5; possibly TRBD1 for D (5 bases). Germline loops: CDR1 SNHLY, CDR2 FYNNEI. Trimming took off 3 bases at V and 5 bases at J, with 11 bases between the two ends. CDR3 length: 14 residues. CDR3 in amino acids: CASSDTGEDQPQHF. CDR3 coding DNA: TGTGCCAGCAGTGATACGGGGGAGGATCAGCCCCAGCATTTT.

By sample fraction, this clonotype is medium-sized. Since the library was made to target alpha chains, this beta chain is a stray read and its abundance is not meaningful. V is TRBV24-1 and J is TRBJ2-2; D gene unclear. The CDR3 consists of 13 residues. Germline lookup yields CDR1 KGHDR and CDR2 SFDVKD. Trimming pared 9 bases from V and 5 bases from J, leaving 12 bases between. CDR3 DNA: TGTGCCACCGGTTCGCCGGAGACCGGGGAGCTGTTTTTT. It translates to CATGSPETGELFF.

This clonotype ranks as hyperexpanded. Since it is a stray read in a library aimed at alpha chains, this beta chain has a size that is not meaningful. The rearrangement uses TRBV7-2 and TRBJ1-1, with D possibly matching TRBD1 (5 bases). V gave up 1 base and J gave up 5 bases, with 20 bases separating them. The CDR3 is 17 amino acids. CDR1 is SGHTA, CDR2 FQGNSA, per germline. The CDR3 nucleotides are TGTGCCAGCAGCTTAGTGGGGGGGAGGAGGGCGAGTACTGAAGCTTTCTTT. Translated: CASSLVGGRRASTEAFF.

About this clonotype: This beta chain is an off-target read within a library intended for alpha chains, so its frequency means little. The chain is built from TRBV12-3 or TRBV12-4 and TRBJ2-7; D uncertain. The CDR3 is 14 amino acids. Trimming shortened V by 2 bases and J by 2 bases, and 10 bases separated the two germline ends. CDR3: CASSLRRSTYEQYF. The CDR3 coding sequence is TGTGCCAGCAGTTTAAGGCGGTCCACCTACGAGCAGTACTTC.

This clonotype has at least ten counts. Because this beta chain is a stray read in a library intended to capture alpha chains, its abundance should not be given much weight. The V gene is TRBV4-2, the J gene TRBJ2-7; no clear D gene. Germline V gives CDR1 LGHNA, CDR2 YNFKEQ. V lost 1 base and J 7 bases, leaving 11 bases between the germline ends. This CDR3 region has 13 residues. The CDR3 is CASSQVPHREQYF. CDR3 nucleotides: TGTGCCAGCAGCCAAGTACCCCATAGAGAGCAGTACTTC.

This clonotype has ten or more counts. This beta chain lies outside the target of a library built for alpha chains; its clone size means little. This rearrangement joins TRBV20-1 to TRBJ2-3, with a possible D match to TRBD2 (6 bases). Trimming stripped 2 bases from V and 1 base from J, with 10 bases between. Germline CDR1 reads DFQATT; CDR2 reads SNEGSKA (reference sequence). The CDR3 extends over 14 amino acids. This chain's CDR3 is CSARPTSGTDTQYF. For the CDR3, the DNA is TGCAGTGCTAGACCGACTAGTGGCACAGATACGCAGTATTTT.

By sample share, this clonotype is medium-sized (0.01 to 0.1%). Because this beta chain is a stray read in a library intended to capture alpha chains, its abundance should not be given much weight. The chain couples TRBV29-1 to TRBJ2-2; a weak D match, TRBD1 (6 bases). Germline CDR1 and CDR2: SQVTM and ANQGSEA. The CDR3 loop spans 15 amino acids. Trimming removed 4 bases from V and 5 bases from J, with 17 bases in between. CDR3 DNA sequence: TGCAGCGTTGCGGGCACCCAGGGGAGAACCGGGGAGCTGTTTTTT. This sequence encodes CSVAGTQGRTGELFF.

This clonotype was observed many times. This beta chain came through as a stray read in a library set up for alpha chains, and its size says little. In DNA form, the CDR3 reads TGTGCCAGTAGACCGGGACAGCACATGGGGTCCCTAGAGACCCAGTACTTC. Amino acids: CASRPGQHMGSLETQYF. V usage is TRBV19 and J usage is TRBJ2-5; 7 nucleotides align to TRBD1. V lost 6 bases and J lost 4; bases outside the gene matches: 17. Germline lookup yields CDR1 LNHDA and CDR2 SQIVND (reference sequence). The CDR3 extends over 17 amino acids.

This clonotype has just a few counts. A library made for alpha chains picked up this beta chain off target, so its size means little. This sequence joins TRBV5-1 and TRBJ2-7; D remains unclear. Trimming cost V 4 bases and J 7 bases, with 12 bases left between them. Looked up from germline, CDR1 is SGHRS and CDR2 is YFSETQ. This CDR3 spans 12 amino acids. CDR3 sequence (DNA): TGCGCCAGCAGCCTGGACCTCAATGAGCAGTACTTC. This gives the protein CASSLDLNEQYF.

Within the sample, this clonotype is medium-sized. Because this beta chain is a stray read in a library intended to capture alpha chains, its abundance should not be given much weight. This rearrangement joins TRBV2 to TRBJ2-7, with D hard to call. The CDR3 length is 9 residues. Trimming shortened V by 11 bases and J by 2 bases, and 4 bases separated the two germline ends. CDR1 is SNHLY, CDR2 FYNNEI, per germline. CDR3 nucleotide sequence: TGTGCCCCCCCCTACGAGCAGTACTTC. It codes for CAPPYEQYF.

This clonotype was seen at least ten times. The junction departs from germline at one end; a sequencing error may be responsible. Because this beta chain is a stray read in a library intended to capture alpha chains, its abundance should not be given much weight. The chain uses TRBV7-7 and TRBJ2-1, with 10 bases aligning to TRBD1. Germline V gene data show CDR1 as SSHAT and CDR2 as FNYEAQ (reference sequence). This CDR3 spans 14 amino acids. The CDR3 DNA reads TGTGCTAGCAGCTTGGGGACAGGGGACGTTGAGCAGTTCTTC. This codes for CASSLGTGDVEQFF.

In this sample, this clonotype is medium-sized. The size of this beta chain means little, since it is a stray read in a library made for alpha chains. J is TRBJ2-3 and V is TRBV6-6; 16 positions match TRBD2. The V and J ends lost 5 bases and 3 bases, in that order; junction bases with no gene match: 8. Germline V CDR1 and CDR2: MNHNY, SVGAGI (reference sequence). This CDR3 contains 18 residues. The CDR3 loop is CASSPRGTSGGATDTQYF. CDR3 in DNA: TGTGCCAGCAGTCCAAGGGGGACTAGCGGGGGGGCGACAGATACGCAGTATTTT.

This clonotype was recorded many times. This beta chain was picked up by a library intended for alpha chains and is off target, so its count carries little meaning. The chain joins TRBV29-1 to TRBJ2-3, with 10 bases that match TRBD2. CDR1 is SQVTM and CDR2 is ANQGSEA in the germline V gene. Trimming took 4 bases from V and 11 from J; bases not matched to a gene: 12. The CDR3 runs 14 residues. The DNA of the CDR3 is TGCAGCGTTGTCGTGAGCGGGGGGGCCGGTAAGCAGTATTTT. It encodes CSVVVSGGAGKQYF.

This clonotype showed up many times. This beta chain lies outside the target of a library built for alpha chains; its clone size means little. The chain uses TRBV7-7 and TRBJ2-6; 7 bases are shared with TRBD2. This CDR3 comprises 14 residues. CDR1 and CDR2 from the germline V gene are SSHAT and FNYEAQ (reference sequence). V was pared by 10 bases and J by 4 bases, with 7 bases of the junction left unmatched. DNA of the CDR3: TGTGCCACTGCGGGGAGGGAGGGGGCCAACGTCCTGACTTTC. The encoded protein is CATAGREGANVLTF. Complete variable domain (other parts from reference TRBV7-7 and TRBJ2-6): GAGVSQSPRYKVTKRGQDVTLRCDPISSHATLYWYQQALGQGPEFLTYFNYEAQPDKSGLPSDRFSAERPEGSISTLTIQRTEQRDSAMYRCATAGREGANVLTFGAGSRLTVL.

Ten or more counts support this clonotype. This beta chain lies outside the target of a library built for alpha chains; its clone size means little. This chain uses TRBV5-1 with TRBJ2-5; no definite D call. V was pared by 1 base and J by 5 bases, with 24 bases between. This CDR3 has 18 residues. Per germline, CDR1 SGHRS and CDR2 YFSETQ. The CDR3 loop is CASSLFPPKDGRLETQYF. CDR3 DNA: TGCGCCAGCAGCTTGTTTCCCCCAAAGGATGGCAGGCTGGAGACCCAGTACTTC.

This clonotype was counted at least ten times. This beta chain represents an off-target read in a library built for alpha chains; its size is of limited meaning. The chain links TRBV4-1 to TRBJ2-3; 12 bases map to TRBD2. Looked up from germline, CDR1 is MGHRA and CDR2 is YSYEKL. The CDR3 spans 18 residues. V dropped 4 bases and J dropped 0; count of bases not matched to a gene: 8. CDR3 residues: CASSLVGTSGSSTDTQYF. The DNA for the CDR3 is TGCGCCAGCAGCCTGGTAGGGACTAGCGGGTCGAGCACAGATACGCAGTATTTT.

This clonotype was observed many times. Little can be read into the size of this beta chain, an off-target read in a library designed for alpha chains. The rearrangement joins TRBV7-2 to TRBJ2-7; no clear D gene. The V gene's germline CDR1 is SGHTA and CDR2 FQGNSA. The CDR3 consists of 16 residues. V lost 0 bases and J lost 3, with 15 bases in between. The CDR3 sequence: CASSLAPPPTNYEQYF. The DNA of the CDR3 is TGTGCCAGCAGCTTAGCCCCTCCTCCGACGAACTACGAGCAGTACTTC.

Comments on this clonotype: As an off-target read in a library built for alpha chains, this beta chain has a frequency of little significance. The chain couples TRBV2 to TRBJ1-2; no firm D call. CDR3 size: 13 residues. Germline CDR1 reads SNHLY; CDR2 reads FYNNEI. Trimming shortened V by 3 bases and J by 6 bases, and 11 bases separated the two germline ends. The CDR3 here is CASSDSKLNGYTF. CDR3 nucleotide sequence: TGTGCCAGCAGTGACTCCAAACTGAATGGCTACACCTTC.

In its sample, this clonotype ranks as medium-sized (0.01 to 0.1%). This beta chain is a stray sequence in a library constructed for alpha chains; its clone size is not meaningful. This chain joins TRBV7-9 and TRBJ2-4; D is unclear. This CDR3 is 14 amino acids long. The V and J ends lost 5 bases and 9 bases respectively, with 17 bases between them. Germline CDR1 is SEHNR and CDR2 is FQNEAQ (reference sequence). The CDR3 nucleotides read TGTGCCAGCAGCGTAGGCGGTTCGGATGGCATTCAGTACTTC. Its protein is CASSVGGSDGIQYF.

As concerns this clonotype: Being one base from a much bigger clone, this may be a read error. Being off target in a library aimed at alpha chains, this beta chain has a size of little meaning. The CDR3 sequence is CVSSYQGSRNEQFF. The CDR3, as DNA: TGTGTCAGCAGCTACCAGGGAAGCAGGAATGAGCAGTTCTTC. The rearrangement uses TRBV5-4 and TRBJ2-1, with D maybe TRBD1 (5 bases). Germline-derived CDR1 and CDR2 are SGHNT and YYREEE (reference sequence). The CDR3 covers 14 residues.